The T cell receptor (beta chain) described here comes from a study of CD8 T cells in Susac syndrome. The CDR3 totals 16 residues. Germline V gives CDR1 KGHSH, CDR2 LQKENI. V was shortened by 0 bases and J by 7 bases, with 18 bases between the two germline ends. Random hexamers served to reverse transcribe roughly 0.5 to 1 ug RNA. From the immunoSEQ multiplex PCR reads, TCRdb called clonotypes with MiXCR, one entry per CDR3 protein. The sample lists just over 300,000 distinct CDR3 sequences; about 91% were seen once. The receptor's source is a human donor with multiple sclerosis. The V gene is TRBV18, the J gene TRBJ1-1, with a tentative D call TRBD1 (5 bases). The sample taken for sequencing was CD4+ T cells from PBMCs. CDR3 sequence reads: CASSPPRGRRGLEAFF. CDR3 DNA: TGTGCCAGCTCACCACCGAGGGGTAGAAGGGGCCTTGAAGCTTTCTTT.